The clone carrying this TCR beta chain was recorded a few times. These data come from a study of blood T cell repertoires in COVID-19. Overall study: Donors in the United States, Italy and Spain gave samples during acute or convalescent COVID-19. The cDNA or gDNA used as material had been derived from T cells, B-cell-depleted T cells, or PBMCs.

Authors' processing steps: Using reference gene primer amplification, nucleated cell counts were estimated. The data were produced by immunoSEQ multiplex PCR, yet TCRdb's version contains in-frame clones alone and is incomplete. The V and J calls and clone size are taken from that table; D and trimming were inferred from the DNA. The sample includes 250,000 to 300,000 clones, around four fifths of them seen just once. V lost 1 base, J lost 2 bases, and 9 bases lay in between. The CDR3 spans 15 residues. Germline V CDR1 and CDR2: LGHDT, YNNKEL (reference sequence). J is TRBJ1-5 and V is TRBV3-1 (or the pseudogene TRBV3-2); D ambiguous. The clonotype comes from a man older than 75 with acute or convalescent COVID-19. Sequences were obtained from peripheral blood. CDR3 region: CASSQGSGGNQPQHF. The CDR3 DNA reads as TGTGCCAGCAGCCAAGGGTCCGGGGGCAATCAGCCCCAGCATTTT.